The entry that follows covers one T cell receptor beta chain sequence. This record belongs to a study of blood T cell repertoires in COVID-19. As for the study in general: Samples of COVID-19 (acute and convalescent) were obtained from the United States, Italy and Spain. The cDNA or gDNA used as material had been derived from T cells, B-cell-depleted T cells, or PBMCs.

Source study methods: Reference gene primer amplification gave nucleated cell count estimates. Libraries were prepared by immunoSEQ multiplex PCR; TCRdb keeps only in-frame clonotypes and omits some of them. The DNA was the basis for D and trimming; V, J and clone size are from that table. The top ten clones hold approximately 1.5% of a sample with some 120,000 clones, 70% to 90% of them seen once. The specimen was peripheral blood. This clonotype was obtained from a human donor in a cohort sampled during active COVID-19.

CDR3 protein: CSVAPRATNEKLFF. The CDR3 DNA reads as TGCAGCGTTGCCCCAAGAGCAACTAATGAAAAACTGTTTTTT. The chain carries TRBV29-1 and TRBJ1-4, with no clear D. The CDR3 extends over 14 amino acids. Per the germline V gene, CDR1 is SQVTM and CDR2 is ANQGSEA. Trimming took off 4 bases at V and 0 bases at J, with 9 bases between the two ends.